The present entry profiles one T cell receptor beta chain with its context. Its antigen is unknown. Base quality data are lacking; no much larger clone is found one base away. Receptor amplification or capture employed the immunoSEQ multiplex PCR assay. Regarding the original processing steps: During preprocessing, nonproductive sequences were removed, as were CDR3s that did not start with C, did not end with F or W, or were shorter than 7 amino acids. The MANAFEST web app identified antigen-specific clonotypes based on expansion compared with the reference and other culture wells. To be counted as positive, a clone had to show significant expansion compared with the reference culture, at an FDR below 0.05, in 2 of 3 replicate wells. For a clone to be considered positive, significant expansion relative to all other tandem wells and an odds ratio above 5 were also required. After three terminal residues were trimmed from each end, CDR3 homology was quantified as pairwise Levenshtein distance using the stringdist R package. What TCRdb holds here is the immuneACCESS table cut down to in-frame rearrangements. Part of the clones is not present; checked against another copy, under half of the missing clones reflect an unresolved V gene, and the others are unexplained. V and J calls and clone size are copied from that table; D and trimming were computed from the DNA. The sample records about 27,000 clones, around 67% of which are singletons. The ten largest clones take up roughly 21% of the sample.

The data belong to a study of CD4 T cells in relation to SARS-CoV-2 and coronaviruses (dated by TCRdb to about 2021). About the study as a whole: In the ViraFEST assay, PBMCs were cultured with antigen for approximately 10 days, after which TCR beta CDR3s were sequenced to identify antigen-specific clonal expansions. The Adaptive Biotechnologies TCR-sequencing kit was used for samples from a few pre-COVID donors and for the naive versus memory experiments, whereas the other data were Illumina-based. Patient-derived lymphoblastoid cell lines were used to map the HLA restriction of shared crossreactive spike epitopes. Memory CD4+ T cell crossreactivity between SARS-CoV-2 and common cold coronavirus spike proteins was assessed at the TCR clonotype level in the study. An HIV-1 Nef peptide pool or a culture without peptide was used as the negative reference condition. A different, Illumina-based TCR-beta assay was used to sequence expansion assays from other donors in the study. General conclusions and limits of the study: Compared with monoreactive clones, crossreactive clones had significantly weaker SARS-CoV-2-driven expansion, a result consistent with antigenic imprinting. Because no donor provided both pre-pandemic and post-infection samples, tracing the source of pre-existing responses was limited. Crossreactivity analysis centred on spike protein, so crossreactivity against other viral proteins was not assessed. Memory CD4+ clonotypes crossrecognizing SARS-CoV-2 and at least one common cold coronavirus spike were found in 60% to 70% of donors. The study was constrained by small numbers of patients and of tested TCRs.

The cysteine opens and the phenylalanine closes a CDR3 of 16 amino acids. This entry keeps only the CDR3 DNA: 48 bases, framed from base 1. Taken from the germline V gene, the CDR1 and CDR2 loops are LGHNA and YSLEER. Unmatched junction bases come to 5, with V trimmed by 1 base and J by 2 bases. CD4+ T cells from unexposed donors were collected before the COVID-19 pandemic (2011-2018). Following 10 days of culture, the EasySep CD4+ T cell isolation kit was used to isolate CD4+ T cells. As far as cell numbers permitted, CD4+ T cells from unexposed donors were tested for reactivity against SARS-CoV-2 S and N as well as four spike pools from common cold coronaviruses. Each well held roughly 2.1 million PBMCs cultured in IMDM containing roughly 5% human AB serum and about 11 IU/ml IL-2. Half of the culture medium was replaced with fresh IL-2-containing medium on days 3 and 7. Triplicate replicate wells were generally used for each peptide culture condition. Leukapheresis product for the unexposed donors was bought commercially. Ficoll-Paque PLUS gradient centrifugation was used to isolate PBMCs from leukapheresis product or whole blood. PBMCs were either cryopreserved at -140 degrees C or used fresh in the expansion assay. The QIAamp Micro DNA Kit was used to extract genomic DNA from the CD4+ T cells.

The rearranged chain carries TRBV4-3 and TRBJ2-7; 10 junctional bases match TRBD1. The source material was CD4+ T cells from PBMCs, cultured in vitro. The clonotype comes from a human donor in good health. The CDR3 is CASSQGQGALPYEQYF. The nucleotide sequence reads TGCGCCAGCAGCCAAGGACAGGGGGCCCTTCCCTACGAGCAGTACTTC.